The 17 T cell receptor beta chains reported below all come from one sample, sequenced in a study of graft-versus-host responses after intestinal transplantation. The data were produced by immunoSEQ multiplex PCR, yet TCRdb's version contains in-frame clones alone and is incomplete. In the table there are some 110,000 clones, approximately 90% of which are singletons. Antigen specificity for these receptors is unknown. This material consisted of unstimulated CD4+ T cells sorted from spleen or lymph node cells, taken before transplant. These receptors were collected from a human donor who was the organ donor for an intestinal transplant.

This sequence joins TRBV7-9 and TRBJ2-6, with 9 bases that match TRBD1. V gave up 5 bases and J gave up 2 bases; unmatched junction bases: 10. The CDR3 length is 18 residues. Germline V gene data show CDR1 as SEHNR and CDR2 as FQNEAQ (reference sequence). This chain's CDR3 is CASSLPGQGKAGANVLTF. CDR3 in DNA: TGTGCCAGCAGCCTCCCGGGACAGGGAAAGGCTGGGGCCAACGTCCTGACTTTC.

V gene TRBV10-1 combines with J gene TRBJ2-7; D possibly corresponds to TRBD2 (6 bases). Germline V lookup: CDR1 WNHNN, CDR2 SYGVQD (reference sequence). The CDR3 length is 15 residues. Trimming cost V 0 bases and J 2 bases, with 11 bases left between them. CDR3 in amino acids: CASSESAGPAYEQYF. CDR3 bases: TGCGCCAGCAGTGAGTCTGCGGGGCCGGCCTACGAGCAGTACTTC.

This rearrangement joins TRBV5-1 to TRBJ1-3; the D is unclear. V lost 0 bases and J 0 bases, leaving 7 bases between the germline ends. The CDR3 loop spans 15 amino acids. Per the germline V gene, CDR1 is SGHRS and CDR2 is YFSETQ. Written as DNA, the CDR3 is TGCGCCAGCAGCTTGGAGCGGGGCTCTGGAAACACCATATATTTT. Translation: CASSLERGSGNTIYF.

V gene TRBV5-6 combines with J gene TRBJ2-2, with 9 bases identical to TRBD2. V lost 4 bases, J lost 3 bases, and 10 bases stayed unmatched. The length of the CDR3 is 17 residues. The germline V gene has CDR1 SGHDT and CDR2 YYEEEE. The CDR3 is CASSPEVAGADTGELFF. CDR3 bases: TGTGCCAGCAGCCCAGAGGTAGCGGGAGCGGACACCGGGGAGCTGTTTTTT. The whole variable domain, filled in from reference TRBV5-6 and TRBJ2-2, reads DAGVTQSPTHLIKTRGQQVTLRCSPKSGHDTVSWYQQALGQGPQFIFQYYEEEERQRGNFPDRFSGHQFPNYSSELNVNALLLGDSALYLCASSPEVAGADTGELFFGEGSRLTVL.

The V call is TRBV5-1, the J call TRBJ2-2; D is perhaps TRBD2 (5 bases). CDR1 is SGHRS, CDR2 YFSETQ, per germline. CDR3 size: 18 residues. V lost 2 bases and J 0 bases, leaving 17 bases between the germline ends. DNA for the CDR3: TGCGCCAGCAGCTTCGAGGGTCTAGCCTATACGAACACCGGGGAGCTGTTTTTT. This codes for CASSFEGLAYTNTGELFF.

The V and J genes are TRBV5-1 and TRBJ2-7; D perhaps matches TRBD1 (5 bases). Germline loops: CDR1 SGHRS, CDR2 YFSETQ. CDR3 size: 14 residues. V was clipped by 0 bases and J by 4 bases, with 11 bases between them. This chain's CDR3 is CASSLEVQGYEQYF. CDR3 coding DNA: TGCGCCAGCAGCTTGGAGGTTCAGGGTTACGAGCAGTACTTC.

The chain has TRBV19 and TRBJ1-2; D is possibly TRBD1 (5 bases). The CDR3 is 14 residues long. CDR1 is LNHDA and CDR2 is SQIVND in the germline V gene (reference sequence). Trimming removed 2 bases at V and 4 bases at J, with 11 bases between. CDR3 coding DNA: TGTGCCAGTAGTATAACCCCAGGGTCCTATGGCTACACCTTC. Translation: CASSITPGSYGYTF.

The CDR3 DNA follows: TGTGCCAGTAGTGTACGACAGGGGGCCAGCGGGGAGCTGTTTTTT. Its translation is CASSVRQGASGELFF. J is TRBJ2-2 and V is TRBV19; TRBD1 matches 10 bases. The CDR3 runs 15 residues. CDR1 LNHDA and CDR2 SQIVND come from the germline V gene (reference sequence). V shed 5 bases and J 7 bases; nucleotides not matched to a gene: 7.

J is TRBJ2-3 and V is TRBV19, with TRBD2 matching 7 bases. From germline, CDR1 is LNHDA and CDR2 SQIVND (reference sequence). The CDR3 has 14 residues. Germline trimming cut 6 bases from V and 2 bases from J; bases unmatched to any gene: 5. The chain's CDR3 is CASRTTSDTDTQYF. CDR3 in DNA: TGTGCCAGTAGGACCACTAGCGACACAGATACGCAGTATTTT.

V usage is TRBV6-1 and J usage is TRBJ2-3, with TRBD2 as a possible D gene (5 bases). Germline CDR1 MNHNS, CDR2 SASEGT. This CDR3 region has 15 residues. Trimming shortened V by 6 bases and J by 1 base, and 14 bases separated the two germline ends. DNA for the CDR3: TGTGCCAGCAGGATAAGGAGGACCGGCACAGATACGCAGTATTTT. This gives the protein CASRIRRTGTDTQYF.

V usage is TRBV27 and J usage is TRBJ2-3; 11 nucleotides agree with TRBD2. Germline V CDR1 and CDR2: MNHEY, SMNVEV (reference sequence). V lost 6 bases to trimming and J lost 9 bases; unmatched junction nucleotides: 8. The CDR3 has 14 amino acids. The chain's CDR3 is CASRGSASGRTQYF. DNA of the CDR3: TGTGCCAGCAGGGGGTCGGCTAGCGGGAGGACGCAGTATTTT.

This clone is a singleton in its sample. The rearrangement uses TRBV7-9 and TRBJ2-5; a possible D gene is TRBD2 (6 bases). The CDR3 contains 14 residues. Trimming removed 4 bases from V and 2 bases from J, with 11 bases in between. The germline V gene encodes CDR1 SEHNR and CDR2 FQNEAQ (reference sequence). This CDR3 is CASSSGDWQETQYF. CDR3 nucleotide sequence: TGTGCCAGCAGCTCCGGGGACTGGCAAGAGACCCAGTACTTC.

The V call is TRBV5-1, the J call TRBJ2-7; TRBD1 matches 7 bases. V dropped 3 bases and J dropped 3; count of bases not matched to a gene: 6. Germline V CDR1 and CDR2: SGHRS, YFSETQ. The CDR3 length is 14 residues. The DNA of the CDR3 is TGCGCCAGCAGCTCCGACAGGGCGGGCTACGAGCAGTACTTC. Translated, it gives CASSSDRAGYEQYF.

CDR3 sequence: CAWNIAGDGEQFF. The CDR3 coding sequence is TGTGCCTGGAATATAGCGGGAGATGGTGAGCAGTTCTTC. The chain is built from TRBV30 and TRBJ2-1, with 9 nucleotides matching TRBD2. CDR1 is GTSNPN and CDR2 is SVGIG in the germline V gene (reference sequence). V lost 4 bases and J lost 9; bases outside the gene matches: 7. The CDR3 runs 13 residues.

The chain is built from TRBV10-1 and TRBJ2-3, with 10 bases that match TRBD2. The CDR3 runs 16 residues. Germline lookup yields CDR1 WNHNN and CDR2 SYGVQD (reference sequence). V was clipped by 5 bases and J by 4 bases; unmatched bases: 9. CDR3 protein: CASSSGEREGPDTQYF. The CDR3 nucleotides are TGCGCCAGCAGTTCCGGAGAGCGGGAGGGCCCAGATACGCAGTATTTT.

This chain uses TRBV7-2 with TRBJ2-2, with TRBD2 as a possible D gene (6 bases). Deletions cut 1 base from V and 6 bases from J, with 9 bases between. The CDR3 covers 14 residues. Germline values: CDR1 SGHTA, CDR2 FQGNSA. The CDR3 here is CASSLVGTSGELFF. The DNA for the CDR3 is TGTGCCAGCAGCTTAGTTGGGACTTCCGGGGAGCTGTTTTTT.

This CDR3 reads CASSLTGVGLGNHETQYF. CDR3 DNA: TGCGCCAGCAGCCTGACAGGGGTTGGGTTGGGGAATCACGAGACCCAGTACTTC. The chain uses TRBV5-1 and TRBJ2-5; 8 nucleotides align to TRBD1. Germline CDR1 is SGHRS and CDR2 is YFSETQ. This CDR3 is 18 amino acids long. The J segment lost 5 bases and the V segment lost 4 bases, leaving 19 bases of the junction unmatched.